What follows describes a single T cell receptor (beta chain). These data belong to a study of blood T cell repertoires in COVID-19. About the study: Italy, Spain and the United States were the sources of the convalescent and acute COVID-19 samples. The analysed material was cDNA or gDNA that came from T cells, B-cell-depleted T cells, or PBMCs.

As originally analysed: From reference gene primer amplification, estimates of nucleated cell counts were derived. Assay used: immunoSEQ multiplex PCR; TCRdb lists only in-frame clones, some missing. The V and J calls and clone size are taken from that table; D and trimming were inferred from the DNA. The sample lists roughly 190,000 clones; roughly 90% were seen once. The germline gives CDR1 LNHDA, CDR2 SQIVND (reference sequence). Trimming took 6 bases from V and 1 from J, leaving 7 bases between them. CDR3 size: 14 residues. This TCR derives from a middle-aged man with acute or convalescent COVID-19. The sample was peripheral blood. The gene calls are TRBV19 and TRBJ2-6, with no clear D. The CDR3 loop is CASRTQSGANVLTF. In nucleotides, the CDR3 is TGTGCCAGTAGAACACAATCTGGGGCCAACGTCCTGACTTTC.